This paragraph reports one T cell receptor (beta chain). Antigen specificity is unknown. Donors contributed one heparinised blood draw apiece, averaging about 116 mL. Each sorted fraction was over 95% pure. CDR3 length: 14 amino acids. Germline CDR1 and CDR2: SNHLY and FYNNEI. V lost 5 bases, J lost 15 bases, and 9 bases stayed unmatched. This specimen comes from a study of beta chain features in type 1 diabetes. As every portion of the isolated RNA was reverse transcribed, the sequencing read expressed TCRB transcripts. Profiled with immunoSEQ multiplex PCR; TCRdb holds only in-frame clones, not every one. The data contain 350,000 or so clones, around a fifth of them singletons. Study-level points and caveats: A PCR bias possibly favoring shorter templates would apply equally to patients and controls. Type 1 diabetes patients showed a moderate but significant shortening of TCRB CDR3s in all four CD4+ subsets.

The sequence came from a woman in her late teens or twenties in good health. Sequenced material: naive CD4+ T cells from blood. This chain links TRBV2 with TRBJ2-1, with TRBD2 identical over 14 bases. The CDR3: CASSTGTSGSIWFF. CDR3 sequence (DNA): TGTGCCAGCAGTACCGGGACTAGCGGGAGTATATGGTTCTTC.